This T cell receptor beta chain is from a study of cytomegalovirus exposure and HLA in healthy donors. V lost 4 bases to trimming and J lost 3 bases, with 9 bases between them. CDR3 length: 13 amino acids. Germline CDR1 WSHSY, CDR2 SAAADI. The PCR contained 60 Vbeta and 13 Jbeta primers. As originally analysed: Unique TCR beta chains numbered around 80 million in a later analysis, with around 10 million shared. The table came from immunoSEQ multiplex PCR; TCRdb's copy has only in-frame clones and leaves some out. That table gives V, J and clone size, and the DNA gave D and trimming. The data contain tens of thousands of clones, around two thirds of them singletons.

What was sequenced was PBMCs. The chain recombines TRBV10-2 with TRBJ1-2, with D possibly TRBD1 on 6 matching bases. The source is a woman aged 25 to 45 in good health and CMV-seronegative. The CDR3 sequence is CASSVDSHYGYTF. DNA for the CDR3: TGCGCCAGCAGTGTGGACAGCCACTATGGCTACACCTTC.